This paragraph reports one T cell receptor (beta chain). This sample was included in a study of shared clonotypes between healthy human individuals. Study in general: Used for every donor were three CD4 naive, three CD4 memory, two CD8 naive and one CD8 memory plate.

This table comes from immunoSEQ multiplex PCR, and its TCRdb copy is limited to in-frame clones, with some not included. The table shows approximately 2,300,000 clones, with under 95% occurring only once. Germline CDR1 reads SGHRS; CDR2 reads YFSETQ. This CDR3 contains 15 residues. The V segment lost 4 bases and the J segment 2 bases; nucleotides outside the gene matches: 4. V is TRBV5-1 and J is TRBJ2-5, with 11 bases matching TRBD2. Material for sequencing was naive CD4+ T cells from PBMCs. Documented subset: CD45RA+ positively selected. This TCR derives from a man aged 18 to 30 in good health. Some clones in this sample may be carry-over from other donors' samples. The CDR3 region has the DNA TGCGCCAGCAGCATCAGACTAGCGGGACAAGAGACCCAGTACTTC. It yields the protein CASSIRLAGQETQYF. Full variable domain (rest looked up from reference TRBV5-1 and TRBJ2-5): KAGVTQTPRYLIKTRGQQVTLSCSPISGHRSVSWYQQTPGQGLQFLFEYFSETQRNKGNFPGRFSGRQFSNSRSEMNVSTLELGDSALYLCASSIRLAGQETQYFGPGTRLLVL.